These T cell receptor beta chains were read from a single sample in a study of vaccination and CD4 T cells after COVID-19. These receptors' targets are unknown. TCRdb re-called the PCR reads through MiXCR, storing one row per CDR3 protein. The sample gives around 26,000 distinct CDR3 sequences, about 61% of which show up once; 15% to 20% is in the top ten. Sequenced here: CD4+ T cells from blood, cultured in vitro, sampled after SARS-CoV-2 vaccination. All receptors come from a human donor who received a COVID-19 vaccine. The CDR3 runs from the conserved cysteine through the conserved F or W. A D gene is named only where the DNA matches it firmly. Size values are once, few and many counts, or a class for expanded clones, and some rows have none.

j_call: TRBJ1-5; clone_size: NA; v_call: TRBV6-5; d_call: TRBD1; cdr3_aa: CASSYSTGRPQHF; cdr3_nt: TGTGCCAGCAGTTACTCGACAGGGCGGCCCCAGCATTTT
j_call: TRBJ2-4; clone_size: once; v_call: TRBV7-8; d_call: TRBD1; cdr3_aa: CASSRTGVGIQYF; cdr3_nt: TGTGCCAGCAGTAGGACAGGGGTCGGCATTCAGTACTTC
j_call: TRBJ2-6; clone_size: once; v_call: TRBV6-5; d_call: NA; cdr3_aa: CASSYGLLSGANVLTF; cdr3_nt: TGTGCCAGCAGTTATGGACTTCTCTCTGGGGCCAACGTCCTGACTTTC
j_call: TRBJ1-2; clone_size: few; v_call: TRBV21-1; d_call: NA; cdr3_aa: CASSKGGRGYTF; cdr3_nt: TGTGCCAGCAGCAAAGGAGGTCGCGGCTACACCTTC
j_call: TRBJ1-2; clone_size: NA; v_call: TRBV6-5; d_call: NA; cdr3_aa: CASSYEVDSGYTF; cdr3_nt: TGTGCCAGCAGTTACGAGGTGGATTCAGGCTACACCTTC
j_call: TRBJ2-1; clone_size: NA; v_call: TRBV20-1; d_call: TRBD2; cdr3_aa: CSARVPASGGVHNEQFF; cdr3_nt: TGCAGTGCTAGAGTTCCGGCTAGCGGGGGGGTTCACAATGAGCAGTTCTTC
j_call: TRBJ1-2; clone_size: NA; v_call: TRBV2; d_call: NA; cdr3_aa: CASSERINYGYTF; cdr3_nt: TGTGCCAGCAGTGAGCGGATTAACTATGGCTACACCTTC
j_call: TRBJ2-2; clone_size: NA; v_call: TRBV19; d_call: TRBD2; cdr3_aa: CASSISGGAGGELFF; cdr3_nt: TGTGCCAGTAGTATCAGCGGGGGGGCCGGCGGGGAGCTGTTTTTT
j_call: TRBJ2-3; clone_size: NA; v_call: TRBV7-3; d_call: NA; cdr3_aa: CASSLSADTQYF; cdr3_nt: TGTGCCAGCAGCTTATCTGCTGATACGCAGTATTTT
j_call: TRBJ2-5; clone_size: few; v_call: TRBV20-1; d_call: NA; cdr3_aa: CSARPQGQETQYF; cdr3_nt: TGCAGTGCTAGACCGCAGGGCCAAGAGACCCAGTACTTC
j_call: TRBJ2-3; clone_size: NA; v_call: TRBV7-9; d_call: TRBD2; cdr3_aa: CASRRGEGTDTQYF; cdr3_nt: TGTGCCAGCAGACGGGGGGAGGGCACAGATACGCAGTATTTT
j_call: TRBJ1-3; clone_size: NA; v_call: TRBV20-1; d_call: TRBD1; cdr3_aa: CSARRRTGSLGNTIYF; cdr3_nt: TGCAGTGCTAGACGACGGACAGGGAGCCTTGGAAACACCATATATTTT
j_call: TRBJ1-3; clone_size: once; v_call: TRBV19; d_call: TRBD1; cdr3_aa: CATLGQGGGGNTIYF; cdr3_nt: TGTGCCACCCTAGGACAGGGAGGAGGTGGAAACACCATATATTTT
j_call: TRBJ1-6; clone_size: NA; v_call: TRBV5-3; d_call: NA; cdr3_aa: CASSLVGSSPLHF; cdr3_nt: TGTGCCAGCAGCTTGGTCGGTAGTTCACCCCTCCACTTT
j_call: TRBJ1-3; clone_size: NA; v_call: TRBV25-1; d_call: NA; cdr3_aa: CASTPQGGRVANSGNTIYF; cdr3_nt: TGTGCCAGCACCCCCCAAGGAGGGCGTGTAGCAAACTCTGGAAACACCATATATTTT
j_call: TRBJ2-7; clone_size: once; v_call: TRBV6-1; d_call: TRBD1; cdr3_aa: CASSEQDRGFSYEQYF; cdr3_nt: TGTGCCAGCAGTGAGCAAGACAGGGGGTTCTCCTACGAGCAGTACTTC
j_call: TRBJ1-6; clone_size: NA; v_call: TRBV10-3; d_call: TRBD1; cdr3_aa: CASRTGGSPLHF; cdr3_nt: TGTGCCTCTCGGACAGGGGGTTCACCCCTCCACTTT
j_call: TRBJ2-2; clone_size: NA; v_call: TRBV20-1; d_call: TRBD1; cdr3_aa: CSAKGTGSGELFF; cdr3_nt: TGCAGTGCGAAAGGGACAGGGTCCGGGGAGCTGTTTTTT
j_call: TRBJ1-2; clone_size: NA; v_call: TRBV7-9; d_call: TRBD1; cdr3_aa: CASSLDVTGRYTF; cdr3_nt: TGTGCCAGCAGCTTAGATGTGACAGGGCGCTACACCTTC
j_call: TRBJ2-2; clone_size: NA; v_call: TRBV6-1; d_call: NA; cdr3_aa: CASTNRITGELFF; cdr3_nt: TGTGCCAGCACTAACAGAATCACCGGGGAGCTGTTTTTT
j_call: TRBJ2-2; clone_size: NA; v_call: TRBV7-9; d_call: NA; cdr3_aa: CAKGDNTGELFF; cdr3_nt: TGTGCCAAAGGGGATAACACCGGGGAGCTGTTTTTT
j_call: TRBJ1-1; clone_size: NA; v_call: TRBV21-1; d_call: NA; cdr3_aa: CASREDRGRGATEAFF; cdr3_nt: TGTGCCAGCAGAGAGGACAGGGGGCGAGGGGCCACTGAAGCTTTCTTT
j_call: TRBJ2-5; clone_size: NA; v_call: TRBV18; d_call: NA; cdr3_aa: CASSPDRFPETQYF; cdr3_nt: TGTGCCAGCTCACCAGACAGGTTCCCGGAGACCCAGTACTTC
j_call: TRBJ1-6; clone_size: NA; v_call: TRBV5-8; d_call: NA; cdr3_aa: CASSRGTMSSYNSPLHF; cdr3_nt: TGTGCCAGCAGCAGAGGGACAATGAGCTCCTATAATTCACCCCTCCACTTT
j_call: TRBJ1-1; clone_size: NA; v_call: TRBV21-1; d_call: NA; cdr3_aa: CASSIQAQGNTEAFF; cdr3_nt: TGTGCCAGCAGCATTCAAGCCCAGGGTAACACTGAAGCTTTCTTT
j_call: TRBJ2-3; clone_size: NA; v_call: TRBV11-2; d_call: TRBD2; cdr3_aa: CASSPRTSGGTDTQYF; cdr3_nt: TGTGCCAGCAGCCCCCGGACTAGCGGGGGCACAGATACGCAGTATTTT
j_call: TRBJ1-2; clone_size: once; v_call: TRBV6-1; d_call: TRBD1; cdr3_aa: CASRGSGQFYGYTF; cdr3_nt: TGTGCCAGCAGGGGATCGGGACAGTTCTATGGCTACACCTTC
j_call: TRBJ2-3; clone_size: few; v_call: TRBV6-1; d_call: TRBD2; cdr3_aa: CASSESGTSGFTDTQYF; cdr3_nt: TGTGCCAGCAGTGAATCCGGGACTAGCGGGTTCACAGATACGCAGTATTTT
j_call: TRBJ1-2; clone_size: NA; v_call: TRBV2; d_call: NA; cdr3_aa: CASSPQGGYTF; cdr3_nt: TGTGCCAGCAGCCCTCAGGGGGGCTACACCTTC
j_call: TRBJ1-1; clone_size: NA; v_call: TRBV20-1; d_call: NA; cdr3_aa: CSASDRTRALLMNTEAFF; cdr3_nt: TGCAGTGCTAGTGATCGGACTAGGGCCTTGCTCATGAACACTGAAGCTTTCTTT
j_call: TRBJ2-7; clone_size: NA; v_call: TRBV5-1; d_call: TRBD2; cdr3_aa: CASTSGPSSGGWYEQYF; cdr3_nt: TGCGCCAGCACCTCGGGCCCCTCTAGCGGGGGGTGGTACGAGCAGTACTTC
j_call: TRBJ1-3; clone_size: NA; v_call: TRBV20-1; d_call: NA; cdr3_aa: CSATTGQIGNTIYF; cdr3_nt: TGCAGTGCGACGACAGGACAGATTGGAAACACCATATATTTT
j_call: TRBJ2-5; clone_size: NA; v_call: TRBV6-1; d_call: NA; cdr3_aa: CASSEGSVEAQYF; cdr3_nt: TGTGCCAGCAGTGAGGGTAGCGTGGAGGCCCAGTACTTC
j_call: TRBJ1-1; clone_size: NA; v_call: TRBV19; d_call: NA; cdr3_aa: CATRRLNREAFF; cdr3_nt: TGTGCCACACGGAGACTTAATCGAGAGGCTTTCTTT
j_call: TRBJ2-4; clone_size: NA; v_call: TRBV19; d_call: NA; cdr3_aa: CASSIIQQARAKNIQYF; cdr3_nt: TGTGCCAGTAGTATAATCCAGCAGGCCAGAGCCAAAAACATTCAGTACTTC
j_call: TRBJ2-5; clone_size: NA; v_call: TRBV7-8; d_call: TRBD1; cdr3_aa: CASSGTAPYQETQYF; cdr3_nt: TGTGCCAGCAGCGGGACAGCTCCGTACCAAGAGACCCAGTACTTC
j_call: TRBJ1-2; clone_size: few; v_call: TRBV6-1; d_call: NA; cdr3_aa: CASSAIYQDHKNYGYTF; cdr3_nt: TGTGCCAGCAGTGCCATATACCAAGACCACAAAAACTATGGCTACACCTTC
j_call: TRBJ1-6; clone_size: NA; v_call: TRBV2; d_call: TRBD1; cdr3_aa: CASGQAIGNSPLHF; cdr3_nt: TGTGCCAGCGGACAGGCGATAGGGAATTCACCCCTCCACTTT
j_call: TRBJ2-7; clone_size: NA; v_call: TRBV6-1; d_call: NA; cdr3_aa: CASSEGGWRAYEQYF; cdr3_nt: TGTGCCAGCAGTGAGGGCGGGTGGAGAGCTTACGAGCAGTACTTC
j_call: TRBJ2-7; clone_size: NA; v_call: TRBV7-6; d_call: TRBD2; cdr3_aa: CASSLRRASGDTYEQYF; cdr3_nt: TGTGCCAGCAGCTTACGGAGAGCTAGCGGGGACACCTACGAGCAGTACTTC
j_call: TRBJ2-2; clone_size: NA; v_call: TRBV7-9; d_call: TRBD2; cdr3_aa: CASSPTGLTNTGELFF; cdr3_nt: TGTGCCAGCAGCCCCACGGGACTAACGAACACCGGGGAGCTGTTTTTT
j_call: TRBJ2-3; clone_size: NA; v_call: TRBV20-1; d_call: NA; cdr3_aa: CSARGLWTYASTDTQYF; cdr3_nt: TGCAGTGCTAGAGGATTATGGACTTACGCCTCCACAGATACGCAGTATTTT
j_call: TRBJ2-5; clone_size: NA; v_call: TRBV27; d_call: NA; cdr3_aa: CASSPGGLEVQETQYF; cdr3_nt: TGTGCCAGCAGCCCAGGGGGACTAGAGGTCCAAGAGACCCAGTACTTC
j_call: TRBJ2-7; clone_size: few; v_call: TRBV7-8; d_call: TRBD2; cdr3_aa: CASSFLFGTSGGRPYEQYF; cdr3_nt: TGTGCCAGCAGCTTCCTTTTCGGGACTAGCGGGGGCCGCCCCTACGAGCAGTACTTC
j_call: TRBJ1-1; clone_size: NA; v_call: TRBV24-1; d_call: NA; cdr3_aa: CATSDLVLRDTEAFF; cdr3_nt: TGTGCCACCAGTGATTTGGTCCTGCGGGACACTGAAGCTTTCTTT
j_call: TRBJ1-1; clone_size: few; v_call: TRBV10-1; d_call: TRBD1; cdr3_aa: CASSEKTGGDEAFF; cdr3_nt: TGCGCCAGCAGTGAAAAAACAGGGGGGGATGAAGCTTTCTTT
j_call: TRBJ2-2; clone_size: few; v_call: TRBV5-1; d_call: NA; cdr3_aa: CASTQASNTGELFF; cdr3_nt: TGCGCCAGCACCCAGGCATCGAACACCGGGGAGCTGTTTTTT
j_call: TRBJ1-3; clone_size: NA; v_call: TRBV20-1; d_call: NA; cdr3_aa: CSARSSAASGNTIYF; cdr3_nt: TGCAGTGCTCGAAGTTCGGCAGCCTCTGGAAACACCATATATTTT
j_call: TRBJ2-3; clone_size: few; v_call: TRBV25-1; d_call: TRBD2; cdr3_aa: CASSASGGTTDTQYF; cdr3_nt: TGTGCCAGCAGTGCATCGGGGGGGACCACAGATACGCAGTATTTT